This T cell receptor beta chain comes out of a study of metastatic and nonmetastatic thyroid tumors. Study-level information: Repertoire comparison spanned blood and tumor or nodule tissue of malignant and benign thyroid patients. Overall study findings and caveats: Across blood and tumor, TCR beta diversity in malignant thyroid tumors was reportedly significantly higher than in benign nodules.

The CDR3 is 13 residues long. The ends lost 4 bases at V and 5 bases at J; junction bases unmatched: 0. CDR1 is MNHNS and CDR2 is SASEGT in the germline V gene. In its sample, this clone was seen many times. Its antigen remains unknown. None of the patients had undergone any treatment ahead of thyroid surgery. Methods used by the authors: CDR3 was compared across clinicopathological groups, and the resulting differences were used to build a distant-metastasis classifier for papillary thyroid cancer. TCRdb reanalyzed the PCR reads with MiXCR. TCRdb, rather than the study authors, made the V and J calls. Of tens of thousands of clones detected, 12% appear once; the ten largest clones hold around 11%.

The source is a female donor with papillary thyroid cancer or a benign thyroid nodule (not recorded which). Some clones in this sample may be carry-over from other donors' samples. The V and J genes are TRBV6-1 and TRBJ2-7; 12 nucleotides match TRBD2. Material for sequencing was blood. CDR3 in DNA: TGTGCCAGCAGTGGGACTAGCGGGAACGAGCAGTACTTC. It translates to CASSGTSGNEQYF.